This T cell receptor (beta chain) emerged from a study of shared clonotypes between healthy human individuals. About the study: Those who served as donors were a couple of women and three men between the ages of 18 and 49.

Positive CCR7 selection of CD45RO-negative cells yielded the naive CD8 cells, and terminally differentiated effector memory CD45RA+ cells were excluded. V dropped 4 bases and J dropped 4 bases, with 8 bases sitting between them. The germline gives CDR1 LNHDA, CDR2 SQIVND (reference sequence). The CDR3 is made up of 13 amino acids. Study-level results: Several donors held around 5% of naive CD4 clonotypes in common. As a rule, naive subsets had a larger estimated richness than memory subsets.

This clone was recorded only once. As yet, its antigen is unknown. The same CDR3 also results from other DNA sequences found in this sample. TCRdb keeps only in-frame clones here, not all; method: immunoSEQ multiplex PCR. The sample carries around 2,000,000 clones, roughly 94% recorded once. The material sequenced was naive CD8+ T cells sorted from blood. The chain combines TRBV19 with TRBJ2-1, with TRBD2 as a possible D gene (6 bases). This receptor was taken from a man aged 18-30 years in good health. The CDR3 protein is CASSTLAYNEQFF. For the CDR3, the DNA is TGTGCCAGTAGTACCCTAGCGTACAATGAGCAGTTCTTC.